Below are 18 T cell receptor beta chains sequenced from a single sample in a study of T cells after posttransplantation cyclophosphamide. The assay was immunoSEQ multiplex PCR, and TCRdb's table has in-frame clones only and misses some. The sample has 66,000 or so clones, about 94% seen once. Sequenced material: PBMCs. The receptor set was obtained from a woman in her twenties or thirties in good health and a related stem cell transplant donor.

DNA of the CDR3: TGTGCCAGCAGCCTCACAACTAATGAAAAACTGTTTTTT. Translation gives CASSLTTNEKLFF. J is TRBJ1-4 and V is TRBV4-2, with D unresolved. There are 13 residues in the CDR3. With 4 bases removed from V and 0 bases from J, the gap between germline ends came to 3 bases. CDR1 and CDR2 from the germline V gene are LGHNA and YNFKEQ.

CDR3 in DNA: TGTGCCAGCAGCACAGGGGGGTCTACTAACTATGGCTACACCTTC. Translated, it gives CASSTGGSTNYGYTF. The chain is built from TRBV28 and TRBJ1-2; 8 nucleotides match TRBD1. V shed 6 bases, J shed 0 bases, and the junction held 6 bases outside the gene matches. CDR1 and CDR2 (germline): MDHEN, SYDVKM. The CDR3 is made up of 15 amino acids.

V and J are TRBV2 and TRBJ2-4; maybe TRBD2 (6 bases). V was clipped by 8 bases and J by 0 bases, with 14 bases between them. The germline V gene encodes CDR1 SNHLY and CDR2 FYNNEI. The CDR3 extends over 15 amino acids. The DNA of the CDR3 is TGTGCCAGCGGCCAGGGAGGACTAGCCAAAAACATTCAGTACTTC. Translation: CASGQGGLAKNIQYF.

The CDR3 sequence: CASSLAGGVNQPQHF. The CDR3 coding sequence is TGTGCCAGCAGCTTAGCCGGGGGGGTAAATCAGCCCCAGCATTTT. The chain links TRBV7-8 to TRBJ1-5; D perhaps matches TRBD1 (5 bases). Trimming pared 0 bases from V and 4 bases from J, leaving 10 bases between. The CDR3 is made up of 15 amino acids. The germline gives CDR1 SGHVS, CDR2 FQNEAQ. Supplemented by reference TRBV7-8 and TRBJ1-5, the full variable domain reads GAGVSQSPRYKVAKRGQDVALRCDPISGHVSLFWYQQALGQGPEFLTYFQNEAQLDKSGLPSDRFFAERPEGSVSTLKIQRTQQEDSAVYLCASSLAGGVNQPQHFGDGTRLSIL.

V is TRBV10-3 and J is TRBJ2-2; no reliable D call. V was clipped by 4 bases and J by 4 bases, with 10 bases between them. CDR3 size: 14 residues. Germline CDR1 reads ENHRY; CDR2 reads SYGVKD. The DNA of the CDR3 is TGTGCCATCAGTGGGGCTTCTAGCACCGGGGAGCTGTTTTTT. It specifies CAISGASSTGELFF.

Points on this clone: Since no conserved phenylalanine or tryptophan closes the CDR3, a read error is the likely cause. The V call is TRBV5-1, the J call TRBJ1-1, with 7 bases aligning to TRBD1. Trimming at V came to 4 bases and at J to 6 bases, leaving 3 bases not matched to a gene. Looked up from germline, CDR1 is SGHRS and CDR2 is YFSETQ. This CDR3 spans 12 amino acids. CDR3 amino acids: CASSPQGAEAFL. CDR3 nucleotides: TGCGCCAGCAGCCCTCAGGGGGCTGAAGCTTTCCTT.

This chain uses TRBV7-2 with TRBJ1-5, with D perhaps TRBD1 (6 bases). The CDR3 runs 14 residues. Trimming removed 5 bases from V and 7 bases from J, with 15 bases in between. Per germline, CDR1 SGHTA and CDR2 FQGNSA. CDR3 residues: CASSLQGLYQPQHF. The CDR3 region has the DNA TGTGCCAGCAGCCTACAGGGATTGTACCAGCCCCAGCATTTT.

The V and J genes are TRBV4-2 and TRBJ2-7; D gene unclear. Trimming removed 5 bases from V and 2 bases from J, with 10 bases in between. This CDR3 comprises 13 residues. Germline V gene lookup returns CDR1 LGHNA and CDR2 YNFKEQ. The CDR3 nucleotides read TGTGCCAGCAGCTTCGAAGTGGCCTACGAGCAGTACTTC. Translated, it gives CASSFEVAYEQYF.

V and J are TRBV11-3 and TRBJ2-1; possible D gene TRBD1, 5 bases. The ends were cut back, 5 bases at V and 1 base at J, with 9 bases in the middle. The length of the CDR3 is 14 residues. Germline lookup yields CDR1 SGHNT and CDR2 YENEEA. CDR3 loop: CASSSDSSYNEQFF. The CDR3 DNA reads TGTGCCAGCAGCAGTGACAGTTCCTACAATGAGCAGTTCTTC.

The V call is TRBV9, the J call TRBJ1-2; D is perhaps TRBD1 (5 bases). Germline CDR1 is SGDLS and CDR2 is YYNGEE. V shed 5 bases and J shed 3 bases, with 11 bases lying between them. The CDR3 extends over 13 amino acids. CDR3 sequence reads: CASSGTGYYGYTF. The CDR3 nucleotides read TGTGCCAGCAGTGGGACCGGATACTATGGCTACACCTTC.

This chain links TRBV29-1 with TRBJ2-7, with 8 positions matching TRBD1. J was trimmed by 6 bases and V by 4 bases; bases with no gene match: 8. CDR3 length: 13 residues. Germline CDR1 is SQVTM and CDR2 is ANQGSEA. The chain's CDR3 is CSVARDRTSEQYF. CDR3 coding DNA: TGCAGCGTTGCCCGGGACAGGACTTCCGAGCAGTACTTC.

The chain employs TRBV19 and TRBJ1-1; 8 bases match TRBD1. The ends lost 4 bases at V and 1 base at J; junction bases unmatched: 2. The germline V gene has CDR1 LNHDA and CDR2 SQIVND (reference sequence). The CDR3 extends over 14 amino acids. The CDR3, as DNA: TGTGCCAGTAGTAAAGGGACAGGGAACACTGAAGCTTTCTTT. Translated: CASSKGTGNTEAFF.

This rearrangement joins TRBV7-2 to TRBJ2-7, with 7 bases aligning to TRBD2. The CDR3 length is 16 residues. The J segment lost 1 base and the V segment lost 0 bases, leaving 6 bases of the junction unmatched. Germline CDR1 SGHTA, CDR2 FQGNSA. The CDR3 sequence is CASSLAKERGSYEQYF. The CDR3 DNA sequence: TGTGCCAGCAGCTTAGCGAAAGAGCGGGGTTCCTACGAGCAGTACTTC.

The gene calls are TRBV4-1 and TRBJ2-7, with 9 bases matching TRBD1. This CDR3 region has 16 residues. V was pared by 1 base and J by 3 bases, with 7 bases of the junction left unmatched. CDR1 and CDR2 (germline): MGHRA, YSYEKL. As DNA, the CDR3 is TGCGCCAGCAGCCAAGTATCGGGACAGGGTCTCTACGAGCAGTACTTC. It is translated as CASSQVSGQGLYEQYF.

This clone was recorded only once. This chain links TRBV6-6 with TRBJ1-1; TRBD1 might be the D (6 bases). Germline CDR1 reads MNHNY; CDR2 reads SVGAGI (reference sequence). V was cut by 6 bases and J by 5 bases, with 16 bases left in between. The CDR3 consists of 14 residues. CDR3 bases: TGTGCCAGCAGCCCTTCGGGGAGGGGGACTGAAGCTTTCTTT. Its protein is CASSPSGRGTEAFF.

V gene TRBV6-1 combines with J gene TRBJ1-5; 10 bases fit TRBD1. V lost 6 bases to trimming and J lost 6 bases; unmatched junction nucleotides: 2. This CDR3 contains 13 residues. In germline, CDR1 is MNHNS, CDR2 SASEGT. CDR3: CASRTGGLQPQHF. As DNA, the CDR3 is TGTGCCAGCAGGACAGGGGGCCTTCAGCCCCAGCATTTT.

Here the CDR3 reads CASSLTRDSNTEAFF. CDR3 DNA sequence: TGTGCCAGCAGCTTAACCCGCGATTCAAACACTGAAGCTTTCTTT. The chain is built from TRBV7-3 and TRBJ1-1; the D is unclear. CDR1 and CDR2 from the germline V gene are SGHTA and FQGTGA. Trimming stripped 0 bases from V and 2 bases from J, with 10 bases between. CDR3 length: 15 residues.

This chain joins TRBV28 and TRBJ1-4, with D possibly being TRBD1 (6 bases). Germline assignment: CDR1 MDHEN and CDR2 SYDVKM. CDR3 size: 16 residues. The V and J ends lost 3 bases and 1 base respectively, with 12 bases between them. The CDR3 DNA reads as TGTGCCAGCAGTTTGGGGGGCGGGCGAACTAATGAAAAACTGTTTTTT. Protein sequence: CASSLGGGRTNEKLFF.